Following are 17 T cell receptor beta chains from one sample sequenced in a study of cytomegalovirus exposure and HLA in healthy donors. The study ran its PCR with 60 Vbeta and 13 Jbeta primers. Clones were read by immunoSEQ multiplex PCR, and TCRdb kept only the in-frame ones, dropping some. The profile shows about 140,000 clones, less than 10% of them singletons. The sequencing sample was made of PBMCs. The receptors derive from a man in his fifties or sixties in good health and CMV-seronegative.

This clone was seen more than once but under ten times. The V gene is TRBV5-8, the J gene TRBJ1-6; D not certain. The V end was cut by 4 bases, the J end by 5 bases, with 10 bases between. The germline gives CDR1 SGHTS, CDR2 YDEGEE. The CDR3 is 14 residues long. CDR3 residues: CASSVTRNNSPLHF. The CDR3 nucleotides read TGTGCCAGCAGCGTGACACGTAATAATTCACCCCTCCACTTT.

This clone was seen more than once but under ten times. The chain links TRBV28 to TRBJ1-1; possible D gene TRBD1, 6 bases. Trimming left V 5 bases short and J 4 bases short, with 14 bases between. This CDR3 comprises 14 residues. Per the germline V gene, CDR1 is MDHEN and CDR2 is SYDVKM. The CDR3 sequence is CASSMGGPGTEAFF. The CDR3, as DNA: TGTGCCAGCAGTATGGGGGGGCCGGGCACTGAAGCTTTCTTT. Filled out from reference TRBV28 and TRBJ1-1, the complete variable domain reads DVKVTQSSRYLVKRTGEKVFLECVQDMDHENMFWYRQDPGLGLRLIYFSYDVKMKEKGDIPEGYSVSREKKERFSLILESASTNQTSMYLCASSMGGPGTEAFFGQGTRLTVV.

The V gene is TRBV7-3, the J gene TRBJ1-1; TRBD1 is a possible D gene (5 bases). The CDR3 loop spans 14 amino acids. V was shortened by 3 bases and J by 2 bases, with 10 bases between the two germline ends. Germline CDR1 is SGHTA and CDR2 is FQGTGA. CDR3 in amino acids: CASSFRGENTEAFF. DNA of the CDR3: TGTGCCAGCAGCTTTAGGGGTGAAAACACTGAAGCTTTCTTT.

The chain combines TRBV27 with TRBJ2-1; weak D call: TRBD1 (5 bases). This CDR3 region has 16 residues. Germline-derived CDR1 and CDR2 are MNHEY and SMNVEV (reference sequence). The V end was cut by 6 bases, the J end by 0 bases, with 15 bases between. CDR3 DNA: TGTGCCAGCAGGCCCAAGGGGCCCTACTCCTACAATGAGCAGTTCTTC. This sequence encodes CASRPKGPYSYNEQFF.

This chain joins TRBV6-5 and TRBJ2-5; 12 bases line up with TRBD1. With V trimmed by 2 bases and J by 5 bases, 6 bases remained unmatched. CDR1 MNHEY and CDR2 SVGAGI come from the germline V gene. The CDR3 loop spans 16 amino acids. CDR3 in DNA: TGTGCCAGCAGTTACGACCGGGACAGGGGGCTGGAGACCCAGTACTTC. Protein sequence: CASSYDRDRGLETQYF.

The chain is built from TRBV28 and TRBJ1-5, with TRBD1 matching 8 bases. With V trimmed by 6 bases and J by 2 bases, 15 bases remained unmatched. Per the germline V gene, CDR1 is MDHEN and CDR2 is SYDVKM. The CDR3 is 18 residues long. CDR3 sequence reads: CASSPRGLNIAGNQPQHF. CDR3 bases: TGTGCCAGCAGCCCCAGGGGGCTTAATATCGCGGGCAATCAGCCCCAGCATTTT.

This clone came up a few times. V is TRBV10-2 and J is TRBJ2-3; no clear D gene. Trimming cost V 3 bases and J 0 bases, with 16 bases left between them. The CDR3 has 17 amino acids. CDR1 WSHSY and CDR2 SAAADI come from the germline V gene. The CDR3 DNA sequence: TGCGCCAGCAGTGACTTTTTGACCGGAGAGAGCACAGATACGCAGTATTTT. Protein sequence: CASSDFLTGESTDTQYF.

The CDR3 is CASSLGERGYEQYF. The CDR3 DNA reads as TGCGCCAGCAGCCTAGGGGAAAGGGGGTACGAGCAGTACTTC. The rearrangement links TRBV5-1 to TRBJ2-7, with TRBD1 as a possible D gene (6 bases). The V gene's germline CDR1 is SGHRS and CDR2 YFSETQ. The CDR3 is made up of 14 amino acids. Deletions cut 4 bases from V and 4 bases from J, with 15 bases between.

DNA of the CDR3: TGTGCCAGCAGCTTGAGGGGCAACACCGGGGAGCTGTTTTTT. Translated: CASSLRGNTGELFF. The genes are TRBV5-8 and TRBJ2-2; D is possibly TRBD1 (5 bases). Germline V gene lookup returns CDR1 SGHTS and CDR2 YDEGEE. Between the trimmed V and J ends, which lost 1 base and 2 bases, there was a span of 6 bases. The length of the CDR3 is 14 residues.

The chain combines TRBV5-5 with TRBJ2-7; 9 nucleotides align to TRBD1. CDR1 is SGHKS, CDR2 YYEKEE, per germline (reference sequence). There are 19 residues in the CDR3. Trimming took 4 bases from V and 1 from J; bases not matched to a gene: 18. The CDR3 loop reads CASSKTGVTGGPRSYEQYF. CDR3 DNA sequence: TGTGCCAGCAGCAAGACTGGCGTAACAGGGGGCCCTCGATCCTACGAGCAGTACTTC.

The gene calls are TRBV5-5 and TRBJ2-7, with 9 bases matching TRBD2. Germline lookup yields CDR1 SGHKS and CDR2 YYEKEE (reference sequence). With V trimmed by 1 base and J by 2 bases, 4 bases remained unmatched. This CDR3 region has 15 residues. CDR3 loop: CASSLPSGAAYEQYF. In DNA, the CDR3 is TGTGCCAGCAGCTTGCCTAGCGGGGCCGCCTACGAGCAGTACTTC.

V and J are TRBV6-5 and TRBJ2-1, with 8 positions matching TRBD1. Trimming cost V 4 bases and J 8 bases; bases outside gene matches: 10. The CDR3 spans 15 residues. Germline V lookup: CDR1 MNHEY, CDR2 SVGAGI. DNA for the CDR3: TGTGCCAGCAGTTCGGACAGGGTGAGGTGGGATGAGCAGTTCTTC. Its protein is CASSSDRVRWDEQFF.

The chain has TRBV19 and TRBJ1-1; 7 nucleotides agree with TRBD1. Germline V gives CDR1 LNHDA, CDR2 SQIVND (reference sequence). The CDR3 has 14 residues. V dropped 1 base and J dropped 8; count of bases not matched to a gene: 7. Here the CDR3 reads CASSIGVGQDEAFF. CDR3 bases: TGTGCCAGTAGTATAGGTGTAGGACAGGACGAAGCTTTCTTT.

This clone was seen more than once but under ten times. The chain is built from TRBV19 and TRBJ1-2; a possible D gene is TRBD1 (5 bases). CDR3 length: 15 amino acids. Germline V gene lookup returns CDR1 LNHDA and CDR2 SQIVND (reference sequence). V lost 1 base and J lost 4, with 13 bases in between. The CDR3 DNA reads TGTGCCAGTAGTATAGCCCAGGGCTCTGGCTATGGCTACACCTTC. Translation gives CASSIAQGSGYGYTF.

The CDR3 protein is CASSLDRATYEQYF. CDR3 bases: TGTGCCAGCAGCTTGGACAGGGCCACCTACGAGCAGTACTTC. The chain links TRBV13 to TRBJ2-7, with TRBD1 matching 8 bases. CDR1 is PRHDT, CDR2 FYEKMQ, per germline (reference sequence). The CDR3 is made up of 14 amino acids. Trimming at V came to 3 bases and at J to 2 bases, leaving 3 bases not matched to a gene.

As DNA, the CDR3 is TGTGCCAGCAGCTCAGTAGCGGGAGGGCTGAGTGAGCAGTTCTTC. Translated, it gives CASSSVAGGLSEQFF. V usage is TRBV11-2 and J usage is TRBJ2-1; TRBD2 matches at 11 bases. Germline V gene sequence: CDR1 SGHAT, CDR2 FQNNGV. Germline trimming cut 4 bases from V and 9 bases from J; bases unmatched to any gene: 8. CDR3 length equals 15 residues.

This chain connects TRBV13 to TRBJ1-1; TRBD1 might be the D (6 bases). The CDR3 totals 13 residues. Trimming left V 6 bases short and J 4 bases short, with 12 bases between. Germline assignment: CDR1 PRHDT and CDR2 FYEKMQ (reference sequence). CDR3 sequence (DNA): TGTGCCAGCAGGGCGGGGGGCAGCACTGAAGCTTTCTTT. This gives the protein CASRAGGSTEAFF.